This T cell receptor (beta chain) was observed in a study of human versus mouse CDR3 diversity and MHC coevolution. Study information: Each sample yielded about 0.6 x 10^7 to 1.6 x 10^7 valid reads.

V lost 6 bases, J lost 6 bases, and 11 bases stayed unmatched. Germline CDR1 is SGHRS and CDR2 is YFSETQ. This CDR3 is built from 14 residues. The table came from immunoSEQ multiplex PCR; TCRdb's copy has only in-frame clones and leaves some out. The sample carries tens of thousands of clones, about 94% recorded once. Naive CD4 T cells were sorted as CD45RO-negative, CD62L-positive. J is TRBJ2-7 and V is TRBV5-1; 8 bases match TRBD1. This TCR derives from a person aged 25 to 75 in good health. The sample was naive CD4+ T cells from blood. Documented subset: CD45RO-negative CD62L-positive naive CD4 T cells. In DNA, the CDR3 is TGCGCCAGCACCCCCGGACAGGGCTTAAGCGAGCAGTACTTC. This translates into CASTPGQGLSEQYF.